What follows are 9 T cell receptor beta chains derived from one specimen sequenced in a study of blood T cell repertoires in COVID-19. Assay: immunoSEQ multiplex PCR; the TCRdb copy retains only in-frame clones and omits some. The sample has about 270,000 clones, 85% to 90% seen once. Sequencing input: PBMCs or T cells enriched from blood (not recorded which). All receptors come from a woman aged 18-29 years who had recovered from COVID-19.

This chain joins TRBV7-8 and TRBJ2-3; D perhaps matches TRBD2 (5 bases). The germline CDR1 and CDR2 sequences are SGHVS and FQNEAQ. The CDR3 consists of 18 residues. V gave up 6 bases and J gave up 2 bases, with 24 bases separating them. The CDR3 nucleotides are TGTGCCAGCAGTCCTTCGAGTGGAGGAACGGACCTCACAGATACGCAGTATTTT. Its translation is CASSPSSGGTDLTDTQYF. The full variable domain, rest sourced from reference TRBV7-8 and TRBJ2-3, is GAGVSQSPRYKVAKRGQDVALRCDPISGHVSLFWYQQALGQGPEFLTYFQNEAQLDKSGLPSDRFFAERPEGSVSTLKIQRTQQEDSAVYLCASSPSSGGTDLTDTQYFGPGTRLTVL.

V usage is TRBV21-1 and J usage is TRBJ2-5; the table's D call, TRBD2, has no DNA check behind it. TRBV21-1 is flagged as a pseudogene. This CDR3 has 14 amino acids. The CDR3 DNA follows: TGTGCCAGCAGCTTACTAGCAACGAAAGAGACCCAGTACTTC. Translated, it gives CASSLLATKETQYF.

This clone was observed a few times. The rearrangement links TRBV24-1 to TRBJ2-4; TRBD2 matches at 9 bases. This CDR3 contains 15 residues. Per the germline V gene, CDR1 is KGHDR and CDR2 is SFDVKD. The V segment lost 5 bases and the J segment 0 bases; nucleotides outside the gene matches: 1. The CDR3 loop reads CATSGSGGAKNIQYF. Written as DNA, the CDR3 is TGTGCCACCAGTGGTAGCGGGGGAGCCAAAAACATTCAGTACTTC.

The chain combines TRBV28 with TRBJ1-6; tentative D call: TRBD1 (6 bases). Germline CDR1 and CDR2: MDHEN and SYDVKM. The CDR3 spans 17 residues. V lost 5 bases and J 6 bases, leaving 20 bases between the germline ends. The CDR3 DNA follows: TGTGCCAGCAGTCTCACAACAGGGACGTTTGGTAATTCACCCCTCCACTTT. Translating gives CASSLTTGTFGNSPLHF.

This chain uses TRBV5-1 with TRBJ2-4, with a weak D call TRBD2 (5 bases). V dropped 2 bases and J dropped 0 bases, with 12 bases sitting between them. CDR1 SGHRS and CDR2 YFSETQ come from the germline V gene. The CDR3 totals 16 residues. CDR3 sequence: CASSFSDEPAKNIQYF. The CDR3, as DNA: TGCGCCAGCAGCTTTAGCGATGAGCCAGCCAAAAACATTCAGTACTTC.

This chain joins TRBV6-5 and TRBJ1-1, with a possible D match to TRBD1 (5 bases). Trimming removed 6 bases at V and 2 bases at J, with 13 bases between. This CDR3 has 14 amino acids. Germline-derived CDR1 and CDR2 are MNHEY and SVGAGI. This CDR3 is CASSPRTFNTEAFF. The CDR3 bases are TGTGCCAGCAGCCCCCGGACATTTAACACTGAAGCTTTCTTT.

This chain connects TRBV6-5 to TRBJ1-5, with TRBD1 as a possible D gene (5 bases). The V end lost 9 bases, the J end lost 4 bases, and 13 bases lay between the germline ends. The CDR3 extends over 13 amino acids. Germline CDR1 and CDR2: MNHEY and SVGAGI. The CDR3 sequence is CASGRGTNQPQHF. CDR3 nucleotides: TGTGCCAGTGGAAGGGGCACGAATCAGCCCCAGCATTTT.

The chain employs TRBV6-1 and TRBJ2-7; 7 nucleotides align to TRBD2. The CDR3 is 17 amino acids. V lost 0 bases and J lost 3; bases outside the gene matches: 11. The germline CDR1 and CDR2 sequences are MNHNS and SASEGT. This chain's CDR3 is CASSEALRGGRIYEQYF. As DNA, the CDR3 is TGTGCCAGCAGTGAAGCGCTTCGGGGAGGGAGGATCTACGAGCAGTACTTC.

In regard to this clone: The sample contains more than one DNA sequence encoding this CDR3. J is TRBJ1-1 and V is TRBV27; D remains ambiguous. Trimming removed 2 bases at V and 5 bases at J, with 12 bases between. From germline, CDR1 is MNHEY and CDR2 SMNVEV (reference sequence). This CDR3 has 14 residues. The CDR3 nucleotides are TGTGCCAGCAGTTTAGACCGGGGAGGAACTGAAGCTTTCTTT. Encoded protein: CASSLDRGGTEAFF.